This T cell receptor beta chain was recorded in a study of cytomegalovirus exposure and HLA in healthy donors (dated by TCRdb to 2016 to 2017). Study-wide context: According to an earlier analysis of 587 of the donors, 150 million to 200 million T cells yielded over 90 million unique TCR beta sequences and about 300 Gb of sequence data. Roughly 300 gigabases of sequencing data and 78 million or so unique TCR sequences were included in an early release covering 550 to 800 HLA-typed donors. Of the 300 to 400 genotyped donors, approximately 83% fell in the genetic ancestry cluster associated with self-reported Caucasian donors. The study aimed to test whether cataloging public T cell receptors could reveal signatures of past pathogen exposure. The T cell repertoires of around 730 subjects were profiled by immunosequencing and related to cytomegalovirus serostatus. A separate validation cohort of roughly 120 different subjects was used in addition to the roughly 720-subject first cohort. The study combined high-throughput TCR immunosequencing, statistical association of individual TCRs with disease status, and machine learning to predict cytomegalovirus infection status. A later analysis re-examined previously published TCR beta repertoires from 610 or so donors and added high-resolution HLA genotyping to investigate patterns of TCR occurrence. The later analysis used no new phenotypic data to find candidate immune exposures, relying instead on TCR beta sequences and their occurrence across donors. An earlier analysis of 450 to 750 of the donors used high-throughput TCR beta sequencing to judge whether each TCR beta V gene segment behaved as functional or pseudogenic. Donor age, sex, ethnicity and CMV serostatus were compiled alongside the repertoire data. Genome-wide SNP genotypes for about 60% of the 666 donors were used in a later genetic analysis, which treated that subset as a discovery cohort. All discovery cohort repertoires had been generated on a single sequencing platform. HLA typing covered class I and class II loci at four-digit resolution. The number of donors typed differed by locus, with about 629-630 for A, B, C, DRB1 and DQB1, roughly 550 for DQA1, nearly 610 for DPA1, and 450 to 480 for DPB1. Several DR-DQ haplotypes were treated as single units for association and clustering because of strong linkage in the cohort. Among 350 to 400 genotyped donors of the cohort, an average of roughly 240,000 unique TCR beta nucleotide sequences were sequenced per donor, 15% to 20% of them non-productive. The investigation overall reported the following: The earlier analysis of a few hundred of the donors excluded roughly 17 rarely observed V segments, including chromosome 9 orphons, because counts were too low. It was suggested by the authors that the approach could potentially be generalized to other disease states and immunological phenotypes. In a later genetic analysis, a missense DCLRE1C variant was associated with V-gene and J-gene trimming of TCR beta chains, and the association was replicated in an independent cohort. Some IMGT-functional V segments, including TRBV6-2 and TRBV6-3, could not be told apart with the 87-base-pair reads, so those segments were excluded. The only immune exposure information available for the cohort was CMV serostatus. In a later genetic analysis, fewer N-insertions in productive TCRs were reported among donors in an Asian-associated ancestry cluster than the roughly 700-donor mean. Compared with equally common non-associated chains, HLA-associated TCR beta chains in a later analysis were more clonally expanded and had lower generation probabilities. A later analysis found that most CMV-associated TCR beta chains appeared HLA-restricted, with HLA associations seemingly driven largely by CMV exposure. A later analysis reported that several top co-occurrence clusters appeared linked to parvovirus B19, influenza, CMV and Epstein-Barr virus. According to a later analysis, TCR association rates differed among HLA loci, with DRB1 alleles showing the most associated TCRs and HLA-C alleles showing the fewest. Because some donors lacked HLA typing at each locus, the association tests relied only on the typed subset. Strong co-occurrence of HLA alleles, especially DR and DQ, made assigning TCR associations to individual alleles difficult. A cluster of highly shared sequence variants was judged likely to be a technical artifact of the sequencing pipeline. Correlated functional status among segregating V segments might be attributable to linkage disequilibrium, but an unknown experimental factor could not be ruled out. A further reported finding was that TCR beta sequences accurately predicted the HLA-A and HLA-B alleles for most subjects in the first cohort. In vitro tests confirmed that a few of the cytomegalovirus-associated TCR beta chains recognize cytomegalovirus antigens. Broadly in line with IMGT annotations, most TCR beta V segments showed up in productive rearrangements about 90% or about 30% of the time in an earlier analysis of approximately 640 of the donors. The classifier was reported to diagnose cytomegalovirus status with high specificity and sensitivity in both the original cohort and the validation cohort. Sequencing depth was assumed to be roughly uniform across donors in the presence/absence analyses, though that assumption may not hold. Only TCR beta chains were sequenced in this cohort, and the absence of alpha or paired-chain data limited detectable features. Most TCR sequences were observed very rarely across donors, whereas some public TCRs were present in many individuals. A later analysis associated 15,000 to 20,000 TCR beta sequences with specific HLA alleles at a false discovery rate of 0.05. In the study, around 150 TCR beta chains were listed as associated with cytomegalovirus.

Library prep was done by the immunoSEQ multiplex PCR assay. The multiplex PCR relied on a mix of 60 forward primers for TCR Vbeta segments and 13 reverse primers for TCR Jbeta segments. A multiplex PCR assay on genomic DNA amplified the CDR3 region of rearranged TCR beta genes. The amplified TCR beta libraries were sequenced on the Illumina HiSeq System as 87-base-pair reads. As for the original processing: A later analysis counted about 80 million unique TCR beta chains across the 650 to 800 repertoires, and 10 million to 12 million of these chains were shared by at least two donors. Raw reads were error-corrected and collapsed into unique sequences with a nearest-neighbor algorithm that merged closely related sequences to remove PCR and sequencing errors. V, D and J gene segments were assigned by aligning CDR3 sequences to IMGT reference sequences. For a sequence to be retained, a match of at least six nucleotides was required to both a V gene segment and a J gene segment. A rearrangement was called productive if the CDR3 had no stop codons and remained in frame with V and J, and every other rearrangement was called non-productive. CDR3 was defined by IMGT convention, running from the second conserved V-encoded cysteine to the conserved J-encoded phenylalanine. The earlier analysis of more than 450 of the donors excluded sequences that lacked an unambiguous match to a single V gene segment. In an earlier analysis of approximately 590 of the donors, a V segment was called functional when productive rearrangements were above 56.7%, and segregating when the standard deviation between donors exceeded 5%. A statistical classification framework was developed to diagnose cytomegalovirus status using the catalog of TCR beta chain sequences. In a later analysis, TCR nucleotide sequences were compared against IMGT/GENE-DB human TR gene sequences so that V and J genes could be assigned. In a later analysis, CDR3 sequences and most-parsimonious VDJ recombination scenarios were assigned using the TCRdist pipeline. In a later analysis, each TCR beta chain was defined by its CDR3 amino acid sequence together with its V-gene family, and reads without a unique V-gene family were excluded. To address suspected cross-contamination and a sequencing artifact, a later analysis removed approximately 590 highly shared, low-generation-probability nucleotide sequences. A later analysis calculated a clonal expansion index for each public chain from normalized within-repertoire ranks of inferred template counts. Generation probabilities in a later analysis came from a VDJ recombination model fitted to out-of-frame rearrangements, and those results were checked against IGoR. In a later analysis, TCR-TCR, TCR-HLA and TCR-CMV co-occurrence was scored with hypergeometric tests, and a repertoire-size bias correction was applied to TCR pairs. False discovery rates were estimated in a later analysis by permuting HLA or CMV assignments 20 times. In a later analysis, co-occurring TCRs were grouped using DBSCAN, and TCRdist sequence similarity was added for clustering within HLA-allele-positive subsets. Repertoires with fewer than 30,000 or more than 120,000 public chains, plus five repertoires with anomalous nucleotide sharing, were excluded from co-occurrence clustering. As stored in TCRdb, this immuneACCESS dataset retains in-frame rearrangements with V and J assigned. A fraction of the clones does not appear; measured against another copy, unresolved V genes explain less than half of the discrepancy, and the remainder lacks a known reason. D and trimming come from the DNA, and the V and J calls and clone size come from that table. Within this sample are 170,000 or so clones, with 80% of them counted one time only. In total, the top ten clones hold 1% of the sample.

The CDR3 runs 13 residues from the cysteine to the phenylalanine. Only CDR3 DNA remains: 39 bases, in frame from the first base. The junction carries 11 bases between V and J, which are trimmed by 5 bases and 4 bases respectively. According to the germline V gene, CDR1 reads MNHEY and CDR2 reads SVGAGI. The cohort comprised several hundred healthy bone marrow donors. At the time of sampling, all cohort members were nominally healthy, though unrecorded immune exposures were likely present. The donor tested CMV seropositive and was one of the 289 seropositive cohort members. Each donor provided a peripheral blood sample, and peripheral blood mononuclear cells were used for TCR beta sequencing. Genomic DNA was extracted from the blood cell samples with the Qiagen DNeasy Blood Extraction Kit. Of note for this clone: Its recognized antigen is unknown. No much larger clone is present one base from it, and per-base qualities are unavailable.

Sequencing was performed on PBMCs. This sequence uses TRBV6-5 and TRBJ1-2; the D gene lacks a confident call. The TCR comes from a woman aged 50 to 60 in good health and CMV-seropositive. The DNA is as follows: TGTGCCAGCAGTCCCCCGGCAGGCTATGGCTACACCTTC. The translation is CASSPPAGYGYTF.